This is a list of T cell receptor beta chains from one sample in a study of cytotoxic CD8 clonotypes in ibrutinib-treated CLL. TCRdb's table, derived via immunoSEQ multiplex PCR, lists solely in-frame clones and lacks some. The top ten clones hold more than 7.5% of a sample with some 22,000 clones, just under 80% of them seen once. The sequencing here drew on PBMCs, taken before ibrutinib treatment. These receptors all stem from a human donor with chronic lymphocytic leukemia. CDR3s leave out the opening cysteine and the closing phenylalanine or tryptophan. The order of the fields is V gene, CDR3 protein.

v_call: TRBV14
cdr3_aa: ASSQVSARTEAF

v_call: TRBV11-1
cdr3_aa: ASSSRGLRGFTTYEQY

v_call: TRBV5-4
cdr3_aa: ASSSQREEEQF

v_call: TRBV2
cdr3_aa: ASGGETQY

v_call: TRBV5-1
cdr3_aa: ASSLGLAGVRTDTQY

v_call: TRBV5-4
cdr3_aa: ASSLMTPSQETQY

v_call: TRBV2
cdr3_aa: ASRNQGQLNEKLF

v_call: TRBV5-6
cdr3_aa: ASSPRLAGGRQETQY

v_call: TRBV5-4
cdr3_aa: ASSFATSSLSTDTQY

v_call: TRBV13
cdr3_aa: ASSLPSAGGSTGELF

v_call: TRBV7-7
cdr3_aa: ASSLEAGSNEQF

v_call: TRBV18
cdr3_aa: ASSLRTGVPYEQY

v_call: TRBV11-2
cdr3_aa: ASSLGPGQTYEQY

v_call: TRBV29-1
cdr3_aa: SVDRDQGTEAF

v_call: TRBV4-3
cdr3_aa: ASSHLNQGERTYEQY

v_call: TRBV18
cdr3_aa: ASSPPGLPYEQY

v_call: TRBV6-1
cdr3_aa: ASWQGTNSPLH

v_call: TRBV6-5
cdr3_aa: ASSFPGQGNYGYT

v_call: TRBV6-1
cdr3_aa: ASSEFDRDTDTQY

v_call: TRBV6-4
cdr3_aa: ASSSGSTGELF

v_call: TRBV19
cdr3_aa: ASRSSTGERNTIY

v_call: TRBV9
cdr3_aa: ASSPGTGGPPEQY

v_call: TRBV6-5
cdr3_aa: ASSKLAGVNEQF

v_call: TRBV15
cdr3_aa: ATSRARRGDYEQY

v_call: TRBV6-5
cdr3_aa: ASTAEGLSYNEQF

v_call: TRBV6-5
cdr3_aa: ASRQQSTDTQY

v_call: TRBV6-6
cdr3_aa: ASRSPGLVAETQY

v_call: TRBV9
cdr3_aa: ASSVGVGAQETQY

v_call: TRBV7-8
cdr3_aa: ASSFITDLSYNEQF

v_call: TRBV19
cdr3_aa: ASSATTRNTEAF

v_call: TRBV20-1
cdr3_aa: SATLETQY

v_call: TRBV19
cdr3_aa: ASISVKNIQY

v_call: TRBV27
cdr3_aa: ASSPRLDRGGGLSYGYT

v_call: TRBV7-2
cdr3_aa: ASSLNRPGGAEAF

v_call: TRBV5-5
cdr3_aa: ASGTGGAEQPQH

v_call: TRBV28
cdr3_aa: ASSLYQRAYEQY

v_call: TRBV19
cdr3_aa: ASSNSGNTEAF

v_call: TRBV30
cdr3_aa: AWSAFPGGNQPQH

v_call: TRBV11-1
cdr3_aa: ASSLVYTEAF

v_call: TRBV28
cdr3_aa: ASRVRTRPWNEQF

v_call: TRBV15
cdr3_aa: ATSRAGPSGNTIY

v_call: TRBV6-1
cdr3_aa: ASSRGGELF

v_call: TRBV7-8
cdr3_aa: ASSQADRGTYEQY

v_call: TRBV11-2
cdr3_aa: ASSLYGEATGELF

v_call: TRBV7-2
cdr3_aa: ASSVAGENTGELF